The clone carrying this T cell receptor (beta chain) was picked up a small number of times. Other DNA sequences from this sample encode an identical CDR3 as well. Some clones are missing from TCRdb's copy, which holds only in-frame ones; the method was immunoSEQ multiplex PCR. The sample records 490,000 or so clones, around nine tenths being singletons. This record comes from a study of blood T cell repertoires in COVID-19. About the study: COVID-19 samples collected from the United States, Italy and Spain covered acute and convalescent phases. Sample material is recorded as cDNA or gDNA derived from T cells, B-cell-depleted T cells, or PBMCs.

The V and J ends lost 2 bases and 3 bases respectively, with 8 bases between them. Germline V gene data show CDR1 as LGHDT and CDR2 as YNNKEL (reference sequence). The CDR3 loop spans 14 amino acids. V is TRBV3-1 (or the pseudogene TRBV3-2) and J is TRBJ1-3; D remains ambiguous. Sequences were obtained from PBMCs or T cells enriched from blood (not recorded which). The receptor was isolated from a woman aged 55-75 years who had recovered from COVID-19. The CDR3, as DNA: TGTGCCAGCAGCCAAAAGGGAGGTGGAAACACCATATATTTT. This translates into CASSQKGGGNTIYF.